This record looks at one TCR beta chain sequence and its context. Its antigen is unidentified. Trimming shortened V by 1 base and J by 7 bases, and 15 bases separated the two germline ends. The CDR3 has 15 residues. Germline CDR1 SGHRS, CDR2 YFSETQ. Treatment indicated: oral pan-JAK inhibitor, 5-10 mg twice daily. Extracted RNA was reverse transcribed into cDNA, the sequencing template. TCRdb's table, derived via immunoSEQ multiplex PCR, lists solely in-frame clones and lacks some. This repertoire shows 95,000 to 150,000 clones, 53% found once; its top ten account for 0.45% to 0.5%. This record belongs to a study of CD8+ T cells in alopecia areata. Findings and caveats of the study: Baseline CD8+ expansion's link to response remains uncertain, as there was one nonresponder.

The source is a human donor with alopecia areata. The sample in question was CD4+ T cells sorted from blood, obtained at week 4, from a patient treated with tofacitinib. This chain connects TRBV5-1 to TRBJ1-5, with a possible D match to TRBD1 (6 bases). CDR3 in amino acids: CASSLLGGAGQPQHF. As DNA, the CDR3 is TGCGCCAGCAGCTTGCTCGGGGGCGCAGGACAGCCCCAGCATTTT.